One sample yielded the 8 T cell receptor beta chains listed below, sequenced in a study of blood T cell repertoires in COVID-19. TCRdb's copy holds only in-frame clones and misses some; the assay was immunoSEQ multiplex PCR. Altogether approximately 440,000 clones are present, roughly 87% being singletons, with the ten largest covering approximately 0.65%. Sequencing was carried out using PBMCs or T cells enriched from blood (not recorded which). All receptors derive from a man younger than 30 who had recovered from COVID-19.

This clone was observed a handful of times. The chain joins TRBV5-1 to TRBJ1-2, with a tentative D call TRBD1 (5 bases). The CDR3 totals 14 residues. Trimming took off 4 bases at V and 2 bases at J, with 12 bases between the two ends. The V gene's germline CDR1 is SGHRS and CDR2 YFSETQ. CDR3 bases: TGCGCCAGCAGCCCGGACACCCGGAACTATGGCTACACCTTC. Its translation: CASSPDTRNYGYTF.

The chain links TRBV2 to TRBJ1-4; the D is unclear. Germline V gene sequence: CDR1 SNHLY, CDR2 FYNNEI. The CDR3 extends over 13 amino acids. V was trimmed by 6 bases and J by 5 bases, leaving 10 bases between them. The CDR3 is CASRSRENEKLFF. The CDR3 bases are TGTGCCAGCAGGTCGCGGGAGAATGAAAAACTGTTTTTT.

This rearrangement joins TRBV19 to TRBJ1-5; D is ambiguous. V lost 4 bases and J lost 2, with 9 bases in between. Germline V lookup: CDR1 LNHDA, CDR2 SQIVND (reference sequence). This CDR3 region has 14 residues. CDR3 sequence: CASSTGLGNQPQHF. CDR3 DNA sequence: TGTGCCAGTAGTACTGGCCTGGGCAATCAGCCCCAGCATTTT.

V is TRBV10-3 and J is TRBJ1-1; D remains ambiguous. There are 13 residues in the CDR3. The V end was cut by 3 bases, the J end by 1 base, with 6 bases between. CDR1 ENHRY and CDR2 SYGVKD come from the germline V gene. In DNA form, the CDR3 reads TGTGCCATCAGTGATCGGAGGAACACTGAAGCTTTCTTT. It codes for CAISDRRNTEAFF.

The chain uses TRBV5-1 and TRBJ1-2; TRBD1 matches at 10 bases. The junction had 3 bases not matched to a gene; V was cut back by 2 bases and J by 2 bases. This CDR3 has 15 residues. From germline, CDR1 is SGHRS and CDR2 YFSETQ. The CDR3 region has the DNA TGCGCCAGCAGCTTAAGACAGGGGGCAAACTATGGCTACACCTTC. Amino acids: CASSLRQGANYGYTF.

The rearrangement joins TRBV29-1 to TRBJ1-1; 8 bases are shared with TRBD1. CDR3 size: 14 residues. J gave up 4 bases and V 6 bases, and 10 bases lay outside the gene matches. Germline CDR1 and CDR2: SQVTM and ANQGSEA. CDR3 protein: CSVHGQGTTTEAFF. Here the CDR3 DNA reads TGCAGCGTCCACGGACAGGGTACGACCACTGAAGCTTTCTTT.

The V gene is TRBV29-1, the J gene TRBJ1-1; tentatively, D is TRBD1 (6 bases). The germline V and J ends were trimmed by 4 bases and 3 bases, with 12 bases remaining between them. CDR1 and CDR2 from the germline V gene are SQVTM and ANQGSEA. The CDR3 runs 13 residues. Written as DNA, the CDR3 is TGCAGCGTTGGCATGGGGGCCCACACTGAAGCTTTCTTT. As protein: CSVGMGAHTEAFF.

The V call is TRBV7-8, the J call TRBJ1-4, with TRBD1 as a possible D gene (6 bases). Germline CDR1 is SGHVS and CDR2 is FQNEAQ. This CDR3 region has 15 residues. The ends were cut back, 1 base at V and 8 bases at J, with 14 bases in the middle. The CDR3 loop is CASSLEGGGEEKLFF. The CDR3 nucleotides are TGTGCCAGCAGCTTAGAGGGAGGGGGAGAGGAAAAACTGTTTTTT.